This T cell receptor (beta chain) was identified during a study of CD8 T cells in Susac syndrome. Trimming shortened V by 10 bases and J by 7 bases, and 14 bases separated the two germline ends. Germline CDR1 is MDHEN and CDR2 is SYDVKM. This CDR3 contains 12 residues. RNA in amounts of roughly 0.45 to 1 ug was reverse transcribed with random hexamers. The CDR3 of TCR beta was amplified by immunoSEQ multiplex PCR across 54 Vbeta and 13 Jbeta. TCRdb used MiXCR to reprocess the immunoSEQ multiplex PCR reads, holding one entry per CDR3 protein. Among approximately 210,000 distinct CDR3 sequences listed, approximately 94% were seen once.

The rearrangement joins TRBV28 to TRBJ1-5; D ambiguous. The sequenced material came from CD4+ T cells from PBMCs. The TCR sequence derives from a human donor with Susac syndrome. The CDR3 loop is CATGSREQPQHF. The DNA of the CDR3 is TGTGCCACGGGGTCGCGGGAACAGCCCCAGCATTTT.